A single sample is the source of the 2 T cell receptor beta chains below, sequenced in a study of breast tumors, draining lymph nodes, adjacent tissues. One entry per CDR3 protein results from TCRdb running MiXCR on the multiplex PCR reads. The sample shows over 70,000 distinct CDR3 sequences, over 25% of them seen only once. Axillary draining lymph nodes of breast cancer patients supplied the node samples. Material: axillary lymph node tissue. These receptors came from a female donor with breast cancer. Some clones in this sample may be carry-over from other donors' samples.

This clonotype was recorded at least ten times. This chain uses TRBV7-9 with TRBJ2-7; D unclear. Germline CDR1 SEHNR, CDR2 FQNEAQ (reference sequence). This CDR3 is built from 14 residues. Trimming shortened V by 5 bases and J by 4 bases, and 15 bases separated the two germline ends. CDR3 coding DNA: TGTGCCAGCAGCCCCCCGACCAGACCTTACGAGCAGTACTTC. This codes for CASSPPTRPYEQYF.

As regards this clonotype: This may be a read error, as it is one base from a much larger clone. The DNA is omitted, as the CDR3 cannot be located on it reliably, and the CDR3 follows TCRdb's listing. The V gene is TRBV2, the J gene TRBJ2-2; TRBD1 is taken as the D call from the table, unchecked against the DNA. CDR1 and CDR2 (germline): SNHLY, FYNNEI. The CDR3 length is 15 residues, termini included. This CDR3 is CASSEWGAGTGELLF.